The 16 T cell receptor beta chains presented below share a single source sample, sequenced in a study of monozygotic twins with inflammatory bowel disease. From its re-call of the 5' RACE reads, TCRdb lists each CDR3 protein once, without DNA. Recorded here are fewer than 400,000 distinct CDR3 sequences; the top ten clones represent approximately 5.4%. Sequencing was done on a sample of blood. The receptors were gathered from a human donor with ulcerative colitis or Crohn's disease, or a healthy co-twin of an affected twin (not recorded which).

The V and J genes are TRBV7-2 and TRBJ2-2. This CDR3 contains 12 residues. The germline V gene encodes CDR1 SGHTA and CDR2 FQGNSA. The CDR3 spells CASSPYTGELFF.

The chain recombines TRBV9 with TRBJ2-3. The CDR3 is 14 residues long. The germline V gene has CDR1 SGDLS and CDR2 YYNGEE. CDR3 sequence reads: CASSVESIGDTQYF.

The rearrangement links TRBV14 to TRBJ2-1. Germline CDR1 reads SGHDN; CDR2 reads FVKESK. This CDR3 is built from 14 residues. CDR3 loop: CASSQLTRIDEQFF.

The CDR3 is CSARGKKNEQFF. The chain joins TRBV20-1 to TRBJ2-1. The CDR3 length is 12 residues. In germline, CDR1 is DFQATT, CDR2 SNEGSKA (reference sequence).

This chain links TRBV6-5 with TRBJ2-7. The CDR3 totals 12 residues. From germline, CDR1 is MNHEY and CDR2 SVGAGI. The CDR3 sequence is CASSSRVYEQYF.

The chain joins TRBV5-4 to TRBJ1-1; checking the TCRdb D call of TRBD1 is not possible without DNA. Germline CDR1 reads SGHNT; CDR2 reads YYREEE (reference sequence). The CDR3 runs 15 residues. Here the CDR3 reads CASGQQASVNTEAFF.

The J gene is TRBJ1-2, the V gene TRBV19. Germline V gives CDR1 LNHDA, CDR2 SQIVND (reference sequence). This CDR3 is 12 amino acids long. The CDR3: CASSRAHYGYTF.

V is TRBV6-2 or TRBV6-3 and J is TRBJ1-2. Germline loops: CDR1 MNHEY, CDR2 SVGEGT. The CDR3 is 13 amino acids. CDR3 loop: CASSHGRNYGYTF.

V usage is TRBV6-5 and J usage is TRBJ2-7; TCRdb calls TRBD2, which cannot be checked without DNA. In germline, CDR1 is MNHEY, CDR2 SVGAGI. CDR3 length equals 17 residues. CDR3 protein: CASSYRRLAGAPYEQYF.

This chain uses TRBV12-3 or TRBV12-4 with TRBJ2-2; TCRdb designates TRBD2, a call that cannot be tested without DNA. The length of the CDR3 is 18 residues. The CDR3 is CASSPPPGLASRTGELFF.

The rearrangement joins TRBV7-2 to TRBJ2-3; TCRdb outputs TRBD1, but without DNA this stays unchecked. The CDR3 spans 15 residues. Germline CDR1 and CDR2: SGHTA and FQGNSA. This chain's CDR3 is CASSAGRGGADTQYF.

This chain links TRBV21-1 with TRBJ2-7; checking the TCRdb D call of TRBD1 is not possible without DNA. TRBV21-1 is deemed a pseudogene. The CDR3 runs to 14 residues. Here the CDR3 reads CASGFDSEGYEQYF.

The chain has TRBV2 and TRBJ1-5; TCRdb's assignment of TRBD1 cannot be checked, as there is no DNA. CDR1 SNHLY and CDR2 FYNNEI come from the germline V gene. This CDR3 is 13 amino acids long. The CDR3 protein is CASSLRQNQPQHF.

The chain joins TRBV27 to TRBJ2-7; no DNA is available, so the TRBD1 call from TCRdb remains unchecked. The germline V gene encodes CDR1 MNHEY and CDR2 SMNVEV (reference sequence). This CDR3 spans 16 amino acids. Here the CDR3 reads CASSYGDSFRSYEQYF.

The J gene is TRBJ1-3, the V gene TRBV7-2; TCRdb names TRBD1, which stays unverified in the absence of DNA. From germline, CDR1 is SGHTA and CDR2 FQGNSA. The CDR3 is 17 residues long. CDR3 residues: CASTRWDGGASGNTIYF.

V usage is TRBV25-1 and J usage is TRBJ1-4. The CDR3 is made up of 14 amino acids. CDR1 is MGHDK and CDR2 is SYGVNS in the germline V gene. This CDR3 is CASSLTATNEKLFF.